A single sample gave rise to the 23 T cell receptor beta chains below, sequenced in a study of blood T cell repertoires in COVID-19 (dated by TCRdb to about 2020). Preparation of the library involved the immunoSEQ multiplex PCR assay. Sourced from immuneACCESS, this table was stored by TCRdb with only in-frame sequences that have V and J called. A share of the clones is absent; for the studies checked, an unresolved V gene accounts for under half, and the remainder has no known explanation. The sample profile shows approximately 210,000 clones; almost 85% of them were found once. The biggest ten clones account for around 7.3% of the sample. Sequences were obtained from peripheral blood. These receptors were taken from a woman between 45 and 65 years old with active or convalescent COVID-19.

This clone was detected once. V gene TRBV7-9 combines with J gene TRBJ1-6; D not resolved. CDR1 and CDR2 from the germline V gene are SEHNR and FQNEAQ (reference sequence). CDR3 length equals 14 residues. Between the trimmed V and J ends, which lost 1 base and 10 bases, there was a span of 11 bases. The CDR3 DNA reads TGTGCCAGCAGCTTAGATTGGGTGAGGTCACCCCTCCACTTT. Translated, it gives CASSLDWVRSPLHF. Supplemented by reference TRBV7-9 and TRBJ1-6, the full variable domain reads DTGVSQNPRHKITKRGQNVTFRCDPISEHNRLYWYRQTLGQGPEFLTYFQNEAQLEKSRLLSDRFSAERPKGSFSTLEIQRTEQGDSAMYLCASSLDWVRSPLHFGNGTRLTVT.

V is TRBV6-5 and J is TRBJ1-5, with unresolved D. The germline V gene encodes CDR1 MNHEY and CDR2 SVGAGI. The CDR3 runs to 13 residues. V gave up 5 bases and J gave up 4 bases, with 9 bases separating them. The CDR3 nucleotides read TGTGCCAGCAGTATGGCGGGAAATCAGCCCCAGCATTTT. Its protein product is CASSMAGNQPQHF.

The V call is TRBV19, the J call TRBJ2-7, with D possibly TRBD1 on 6 matching bases. The V end was cut by 6 bases, the J end by 3 bases, with 12 bases between. CDR1 LNHDA and CDR2 SQIVND come from the germline V gene (reference sequence). This CDR3 contains 13 residues. CDR3 sequence reads: CASSLQGGYEQYV. CDR3 DNA sequence: TGTGCCAGTAGCTTACAGGGTGGCTACGAGCAGTACGTC.

In DNA form, the CDR3 reads TGTGCCAGCAGCCCGACAGGGAGTTCATCTGAAAAACTGTTTTTT. Amino acids: CASSPTGSSSEKLFF. The chain links TRBV6-5 to TRBJ1-4; 7 bases map to TRBD1. The V and J ends lost 6 bases and 7 bases, in that order; junction bases with no gene match: 11. The CDR3 covers 15 residues. CDR1 is MNHEY and CDR2 is SVGAGI in the germline V gene.

V gene TRBV7-9 combines with J gene TRBJ2-3; TRBD2 aligns across 7 bases. CDR1 and CDR2 (germline): SEHNR, FQNEAQ (reference sequence). With 5 bases clipped from V and 2 bases from J, the junction kept 13 bases outside the gene matches. The CDR3 is made up of 17 amino acids. CDR3 protein: CASSLGYIAGTTDTQYF. CDR3 nucleotides: TGTGCCAGCAGCCTGGGGTACATAGCGGGCACCACAGATACGCAGTATTTT. Full variable domain (missing parts from reference TRBV7-9 and TRBJ2-3): DTGVSQNPRHKITKRGQNVTFRCDPISEHNRLYWYRQTLGQGPEFLTYFQNEAQLEKSRLLSDRFSAERPKGSFSTLEIQRTEQGDSAMYLCASSLGYIAGTTDTQYFGPGTRLTVL.

The V gene is TRBV6-5, the J gene TRBJ1-1; D remains unclear. Germline lookup yields CDR1 MNHEY and CDR2 SVGAGI. This CDR3 region has 14 residues. V was shortened by 8 bases and J by 6 bases, with 19 bases between the two germline ends. The CDR3 region is CASCKFSGGSEAFF. In DNA, the CDR3 is TGTGCCAGCTGCAAGTTTTCGGGAGGGTCTGAAGCTTTCTTT.

This clone is a singleton in its sample. The rearrangement uses TRBV6-4 and TRBJ2-1; a weak D match, TRBD2 (6 bases). The CDR3 is 15 amino acids. V lost 8 bases and J 4 bases, leaving 18 bases between the germline ends. Germline CDR1 reads MRHNA; CDR2 reads SNTAGT. The DNA for the CDR3 is TGTGCCAGCGGGGTCTCTGCGGGGTTTTACAATGAGCAGTTCTTC. Protein sequence: CASGVSAGFYNEQFF.

This chain uses TRBV28 with TRBJ1-4, with D tentatively TRBD1 (5 bases). The V gene lost 3 bases and the J gene lost 8 bases, with 13 bases spanning the gap. CDR1 and CDR2 from the germline V gene are MDHEN and SYDVKM. This CDR3 has 14 residues. DNA of the CDR3: TGTGCCAGCAGTTTCTCCGGGGGAGAGGAAAAACTGTTTTTT. Encoded protein: CASSFSGGEEKLFF.

The chain is built from TRBV6-5 and TRBJ1-1; 7 bases align to TRBD1. This CDR3 spans 15 amino acids. Germline values: CDR1 MNHEY, CDR2 SVGAGI. The V and J ends lost 6 bases and 1 base, in that order; junction bases with no gene match: 8. CDR3 sequence: CASRDPTGRNTEAFF. The DNA for the CDR3 is TGTGCCAGCAGGGATCCGACAGGGCGGAACACTGAAGCTTTCTTT.

The J gene is TRBJ2-1, the V gene TRBV18; 7 bases match TRBD1. The length of the CDR3 is 14 residues. Germline CDR1 and CDR2: KGHSH and LQKENI. Trimming at V came to 3 bases and at J to 4 bases, leaving 3 bases not matched to a gene. The CDR3 sequence is CASSPSTGYNEQFF. The CDR3 coding sequence is TGTGCCAGCTCACCCTCGACAGGGTACAATGAGCAGTTCTTC. Supplemented by reference TRBV18 and TRBJ2-1, the full variable domain reads NAGVMQNPRHLVRRRGQEARLRCSPMKGHSHVYWYRQLPEEGLKFMVYLQKENIIDESGMPKERFSAEFPKEGPSILRIQQVVRGDSAAYFCASSPSTGYNEQFFGPGTRLTVL.

This CDR3 is CAWSGWGRQYNEQFF. The CDR3 DNA reads TGTGCCTGGAGTGGGTGGGGGAGGCAATACAATGAGCAGTTCTTC. The chain employs TRBV30 and TRBJ2-1; D might be TRBD2 (6 bases). Per the germline V gene, CDR1 is GTSNPN and CDR2 is SVGIG (reference sequence). This CDR3 is built from 15 residues. V shed 1 base and J shed 4 bases, with 14 bases lying between them. Full variable domain (remainder filled in from reference TRBV30 and TRBJ2-1): SQTIHQWPATLVQPVGSPLSLECTVEGTSNPNLYWYRQAAGRGLQLLFYSVGIGQISSEVPQNLSASRPQDRQFILSSKKLLLSDSGFYLCAWSGWGRQYNEQFFGPGTRLTVL.

The chain joins TRBV6-5 to TRBJ1-5, with 8 bases fitting TRBD1. The V segment lost 6 bases and the J segment 4 bases; nucleotides outside the gene matches: 5. Germline CDR1 reads MNHEY; CDR2 reads SVGAGI. This CDR3 region has 14 residues. The CDR3 is CASSVDRVNQPQHF. The CDR3 DNA follows: TGTGCCAGCAGCGTGGACAGGGTAAATCAGCCCCAGCATTTT.

This chain connects TRBV9 to TRBJ2-1, with a tentative D call TRBD1 (6 bases). CDR1 SGDLS and CDR2 YYNGEE come from the germline V gene. This CDR3 has 15 residues. With 4 bases removed from V and 4 bases from J, the gap between germline ends came to 15 bases. This CDR3 reads CASSSGTLPYNEQFF. The CDR3, as DNA: TGTGCCAGCAGCTCAGGGACATTGCCGTACAATGAGCAGTTCTTC.

The chain joins TRBV4-1 to TRBJ2-7, with 9 bases lining up with TRBD2. This CDR3 is 16 amino acids long. Trimming cost V 4 bases and J 0 bases; bases outside gene matches: 7. Looked up from germline, CDR1 is MGHRA and CDR2 is YSYEKL. DNA for the CDR3: TGCGCCAGCAGCCCCCTAGCGGGACTAAACTCCTACGAGCAGTACTTC. This translates into CASSPLAGLNSYEQYF.

The rearrangement uses TRBV5-4 and TRBJ2-5; 9 nucleotides align to TRBD1. CDR3 length: 15 residues. The V segment lost 0 bases and the J segment 1 base; nucleotides outside the gene matches: 1. Germline CDR1 and CDR2: SGHNT and YYREEE (reference sequence). CDR3 sequence: CASSLGQGVQETQYF. The CDR3, as DNA: TGTGCCAGCAGCTTGGGACAGGGGGTCCAAGAGACCCAGTACTTC.

The chain has TRBV6-5 and TRBJ1-5; 9 nucleotides match TRBD1. V trimming: 0 bases; J trimming: 6 bases; junction bases outside the gene matches: 6. CDR3 length: 16 amino acids. Looked up from germline, CDR1 is MNHEY and CDR2 is SVGAGI. The CDR3 here is CASSYSGTGSTQPQHF. The CDR3 DNA sequence: TGTGCCAGCAGTTACTCCGGGACAGGGAGTACTCAGCCCCAGCATTTT.

This clone turned up a few times. The V gene is TRBV9, the J gene TRBJ2-1; D is ambiguous. CDR1 is SGDLS, CDR2 YYNGEE, per germline. Trimming took 3 bases from V and 4 from J, leaving 8 bases between them. This CDR3 spans 13 amino acids. CDR3 nucleotides: TGTGCCAGCAGCGCCTCCTATTACAATGAGCAGTTCTTC. This encodes CASSASYYNEQFF.

The rearrangement links TRBV7-2 to TRBJ2-5; D perhaps matches TRBD2 (6 bases). The CDR3 is 16 amino acids. V lost 1 base, J lost 0 bases, and 12 bases lay in between. CDR1 and CDR2 (germline): SGHTA, FQGNSA. This CDR3 is CASSLEAGTYQETQYF. In DNA, the CDR3 is TGTGCCAGCAGCTTAGAGGCGGGGACCTACCAAGAGACCCAGTACTTC.

This clone was counted a single time. The chain is built from TRBV20-1 and TRBJ1-6; D gene ambiguous. CDR1 and CDR2 from the germline V gene are DFQATT and SNEGSKA (reference sequence). V lost 3 bases to trimming and J lost 5 bases, with 11 bases between them. The length of the CDR3 is 14 residues. The CDR3 DNA reads as TGCAGTGCTAGTTCCCGGGAAAATAATTCACCCCTCCACTTT. Protein sequence: CSASSRENNSPLHF.

In this sample, this clone turned up a few times. V usage is TRBV28 and J usage is TRBJ1-2, with D unresolved. From germline, CDR1 is MDHEN and CDR2 SYDVKM. Trimming removed 2 bases at V and 7 bases at J, with 5 bases between. The length of the CDR3 is 11 residues. The CDR3 DNA reads as TGTGCCAGCAGTTTAGACATTGGCTACACCTTC. It is translated as CASSLDIGYTF.

The CDR3 loop is CSVEGGGGDSSETQYF. CDR3 nucleotides: TGCAGCGTTGAAGGAGGGGGCGGGGATTCCTCAGAGACCCAGTACTTC. The J gene is TRBJ2-5, the V gene TRBV29-1; D perhaps matches TRBD1 (7 bases). V was pared by 1 base and J by 4 bases, with 19 bases between. The CDR3 covers 16 residues. Germline V gene lookup returns CDR1 SQVTM and CDR2 ANQGSEA.

V is TRBV6-2 or TRBV6-3 and J is TRBJ2-2; TRBD1 matches 7 bases. CDR1 and CDR2 (germline): MNHEY, SVGEGT. CDR3 length: 16 residues. With V trimmed by 0 bases and J by 5 bases, 6 bases remained unmatched. The chain's CDR3 is CASSYSEGAWTGELFF. The CDR3 nucleotides read TGTGCCAGCAGTTACTCAGAGGGGGCGTGGACCGGGGAGCTGTTTTTT.

J is TRBJ1-1 and V is TRBV19; 7 bases align to TRBD1. The germline V gene has CDR1 LNHDA and CDR2 SQIVND (reference sequence). This CDR3 has 15 residues. Germline trimming cut 4 bases from V and 1 base from J; bases unmatched to any gene: 6. The CDR3 DNA sequence: TGTGCCAGTAGTAAGCTGGACAGGTCGAACACTGAAGCTTTCTTT. Translating gives CASSKLDRSNTEAFF.